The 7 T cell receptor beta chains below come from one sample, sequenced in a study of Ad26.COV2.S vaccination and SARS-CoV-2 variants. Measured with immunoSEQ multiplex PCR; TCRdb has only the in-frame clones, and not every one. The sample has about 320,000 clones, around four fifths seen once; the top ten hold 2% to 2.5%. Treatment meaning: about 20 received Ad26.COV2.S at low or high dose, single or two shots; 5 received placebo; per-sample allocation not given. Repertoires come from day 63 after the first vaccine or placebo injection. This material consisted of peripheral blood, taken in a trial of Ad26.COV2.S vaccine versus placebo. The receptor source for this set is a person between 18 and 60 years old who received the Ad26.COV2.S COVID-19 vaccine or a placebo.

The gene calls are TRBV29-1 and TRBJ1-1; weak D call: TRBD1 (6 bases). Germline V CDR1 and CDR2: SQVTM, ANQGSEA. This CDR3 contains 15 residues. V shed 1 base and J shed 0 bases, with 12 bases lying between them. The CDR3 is CSVEGGGAVNTEAFF. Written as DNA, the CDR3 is TGCAGCGTTGAAGGGGGGGGCGCGGTGAACACTGAAGCTTTCTTT. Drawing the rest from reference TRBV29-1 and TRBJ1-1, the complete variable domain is SAVISQKPSRDICQRGTSLTIQCQVDSQVTMMFWYRQQPGQSLTLIATANQGSEATYESGFVIDKFPISRPNLTFSTLTVSNMSPEDSSIYLCSVEGGGAVNTEAFFGQGTRLTVV.

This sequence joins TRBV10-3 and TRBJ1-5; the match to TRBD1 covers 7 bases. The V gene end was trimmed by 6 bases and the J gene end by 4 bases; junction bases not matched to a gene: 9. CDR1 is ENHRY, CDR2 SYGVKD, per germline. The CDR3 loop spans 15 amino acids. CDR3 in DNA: TGTGCCATCAGCGAGGGACAGAGGGGGAATCAGCCCCAGCATTTT. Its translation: CAISEGQRGNQPQHF.

The CDR3 is CSVGATTRHNRMGYTF. The CDR3 DNA reads TGCAGCGTCGGGGCTACGACCCGACATAACCGAATGGGCTACACCTTC. V and J are TRBV29-1 and TRBJ1-2; TRBD1 is a possible D gene (5 bases). This CDR3 is 16 amino acids long. Germline CDR1 reads SQVTM; CDR2 reads ANQGSEA. V was clipped by 6 bases and J by 8 bases, with 28 bases between them.

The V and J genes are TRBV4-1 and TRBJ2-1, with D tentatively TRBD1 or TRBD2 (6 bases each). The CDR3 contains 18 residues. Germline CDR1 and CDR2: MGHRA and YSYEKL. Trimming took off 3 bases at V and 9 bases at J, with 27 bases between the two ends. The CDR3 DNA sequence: TGCGCCAGCAGCCACAAAAGGGGGGCCTATCGTGAGGTGCCTGAGCAGTTCTTC. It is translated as CASSHKRGAYREVPEQFF.

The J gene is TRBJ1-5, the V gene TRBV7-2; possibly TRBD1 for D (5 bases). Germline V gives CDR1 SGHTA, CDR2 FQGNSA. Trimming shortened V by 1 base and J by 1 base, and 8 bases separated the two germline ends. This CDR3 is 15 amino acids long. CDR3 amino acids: CASSLGRASNQPQHF. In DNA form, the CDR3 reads TGTGCCAGCAGCTTAGGCAGGGCAAGCAATCAGCCCCAGCATTTT. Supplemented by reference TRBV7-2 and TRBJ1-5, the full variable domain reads GAGVSQSPSNKVTEKGKDVELRCDPISGHTALYWYRQSLGQGLEFLIYFQGNSAPDKSGLPSDRFSAERTGGSVSTLTIQRTQQEDSAVYLCASSLGRASNQPQHFGDGTRLSIL.

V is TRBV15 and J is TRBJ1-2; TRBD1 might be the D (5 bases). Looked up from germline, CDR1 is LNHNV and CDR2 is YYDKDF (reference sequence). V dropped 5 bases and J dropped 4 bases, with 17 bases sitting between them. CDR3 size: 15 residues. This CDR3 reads CATSAGKGYPYGYTF. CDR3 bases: TGTGCCACCAGCGCGGGGAAGGGGTACCCCTATGGCTACACCTTC.

Here the CDR3 reads CASSLEGPEAFF. As DNA, the CDR3 is TGCGCCAGCAGCTTGGAGGGGCCCGAAGCTTTCTTT. This chain connects TRBV5-1 to TRBJ1-1; a weak D match, TRBD1 (5 bases). Germline V gene data show CDR1 as SGHRS and CDR2 as YFSETQ. The CDR3 is 12 residues long. V lost 0 bases and J lost 8, with 8 bases in between. The full variable domain, its missing parts supplied by reference TRBV5-1 and TRBJ1-1, is KAGVTQTPRYLIKTRGQQVTLSCSPISGHRSVSWYQQTPGQGLQFLFEYFSETQRNKGNFPGRFSGRQFSNSRSEMNVSTLELGDSALYLCASSLEGPEAFFGQGTRLTVV.